This TCR beta chain appears in the sequencing data of a study of technical replicates of blood from a few donors. Generated by immunoSEQ multiplex PCR, the TCRdb table keeps only in-frame clones and is missing some. Altogether roughly 80,000 clones are present, 93% being singletons, with the ten largest covering about 0.23%. Germline V gene sequence: CDR1 MDHEN, CDR2 SYDVKM. After removal of 6 bases from V and 4 bases from J, the junction contained 4 bases not matched to a gene. This CDR3 is 14 amino acids long. The sample holds one count of this clone. This TCR was sampled from a human donor in good health. The chain has TRBV28 and TRBJ2-7, with 12 bases lining up with TRBD2. Sequencing used T cells isolated from PBMCs. For the CDR3, the DNA is TGTGCCAGCAGGTCCGGACTAGCGGGATACGAGCAGTACTTC. It yields the protein CASRSGLAGYEQYF.